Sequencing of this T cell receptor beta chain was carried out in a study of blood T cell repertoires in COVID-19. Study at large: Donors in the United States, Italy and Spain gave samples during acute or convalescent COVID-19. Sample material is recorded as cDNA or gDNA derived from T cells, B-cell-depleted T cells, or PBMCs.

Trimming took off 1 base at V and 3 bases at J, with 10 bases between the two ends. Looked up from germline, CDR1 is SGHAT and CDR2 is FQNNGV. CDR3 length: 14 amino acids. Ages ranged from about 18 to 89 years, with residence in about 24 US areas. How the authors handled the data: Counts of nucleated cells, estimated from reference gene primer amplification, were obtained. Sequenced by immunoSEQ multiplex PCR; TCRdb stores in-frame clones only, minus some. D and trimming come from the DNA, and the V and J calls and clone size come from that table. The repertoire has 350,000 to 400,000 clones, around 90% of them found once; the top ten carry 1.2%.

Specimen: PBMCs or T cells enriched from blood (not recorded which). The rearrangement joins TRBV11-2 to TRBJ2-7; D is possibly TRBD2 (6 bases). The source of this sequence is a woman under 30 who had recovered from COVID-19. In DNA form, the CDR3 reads TGTGCCAGCAGCTTAGCGGGGGAATACTACGAGCAGTACTTC. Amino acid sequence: CASSLAGEYYEQYF.